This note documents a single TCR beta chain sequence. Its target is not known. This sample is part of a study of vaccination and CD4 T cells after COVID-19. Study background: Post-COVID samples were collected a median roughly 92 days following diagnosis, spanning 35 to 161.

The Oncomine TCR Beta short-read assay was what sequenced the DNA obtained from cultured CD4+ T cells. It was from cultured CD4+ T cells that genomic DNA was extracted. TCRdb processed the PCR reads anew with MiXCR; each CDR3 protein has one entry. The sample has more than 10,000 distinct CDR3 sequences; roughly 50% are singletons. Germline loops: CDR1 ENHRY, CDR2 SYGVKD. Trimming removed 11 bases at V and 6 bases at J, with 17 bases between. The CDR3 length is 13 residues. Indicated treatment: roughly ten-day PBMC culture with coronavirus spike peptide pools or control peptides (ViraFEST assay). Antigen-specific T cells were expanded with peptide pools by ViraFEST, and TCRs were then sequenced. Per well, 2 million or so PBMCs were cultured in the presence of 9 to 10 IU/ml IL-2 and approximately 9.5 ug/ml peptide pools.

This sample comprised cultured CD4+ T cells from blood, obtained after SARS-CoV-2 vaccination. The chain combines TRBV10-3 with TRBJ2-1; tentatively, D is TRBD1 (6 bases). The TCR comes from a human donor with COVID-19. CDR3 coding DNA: TGTGCCGGGAGTCCGGACAGATCCAATGAGCAGTTCTTC. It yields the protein CAGSPDRSNEQFF.